The rows below give T cell receptor beta chains drawn from one sample of a study of T cells in Graves' hyperthyroidism and ophthalmopathy. TCRdb passed the multiplex PCR reads through MiXCR, listing each CDR3 protein once. The data show under 700,000 distinct CDR3 sequences, with about 45% seen just once and 8% to 8.5% held by the top ten. Input material: peripheral blood or thyroid tissue (not recorded which). The receptors were gathered from a young woman with Graves' hyperthyroidism. Each CDR3 is given with its conserved first and last residue. A D gene is named only where the DNA matches it firmly. Size is omitted from some rows. Given values are once, few, many or a class for expanded clones.

V	J	D	size	DNA	CDR3
TRBV7-8	TRBJ2-7	NA	once	TGTGCCAGCACCGCCACCTACGAGCAGTACTTC	CASTATYEQYF
TRBV29-1	TRBJ2-7	TRBD1	NA	TGCAGGGCTGCCCAAGGGGGCGGGTACGAGCAGTACTTC	CRAAQGGGYEQYF
TRBV11-2	TRBJ1-2	NA	NA	TGTGCCAGCAGCTTAGATCCACGGATCTATGGCTACACCTTC	CASSLDPRIYGYTF
TRBV4-1	TRBJ1-4	TRBD1	NA	TGCGCCAGCAGCCAAGGGGAGGGACAGGGAGATGAAAAACTGTTTTTT	CASSQGEGQGDEKLFF
TRBV10-2	TRBJ1-4	TRBD1	many	TGCGCCAGCAGAGAGGACAGGACGAATGAAAAACTGTTTTTT	CASREDRTNEKLFF
TRBV2	TRBJ1-4	TRBD1	NA	TGTGCCAGCAGTGAGGGGACAGGGGACACCGGGGATGAAAAACTGTTTTTT	CASSEGTGDTGDEKLFF
TRBV24-1	TRBJ1-5	NA	many	TGTGCCACCAGTGGATACAATCAGCCCCAGCATTTT	CATSGYNQPQHF
TRBV19	TRBJ1-2	NA	many	TGTGCCAGTAGTCCGATCAGCTACCATGGCTACACCTTC	CASSPISYHGYTF
TRBV29-1	TRBJ2-2	TRBD2	NA	TGCAGCGTAATAGCGGGAGGGCGGACCGGGGAGCTGTCTTGG	CSVIAGGRTGELSW
TRBV19	TRBJ1-5	TRBD1	few	TGTGCCAGCACTAATGAGGGGGCAGCTCAGCCCCAGCATTTT	CASTNEGAAQPQHF
TRBV12-3/TRBV12-4	TRBJ2-7	NA	few	TGTGCCACATCGGTTCGCGCGTCCTACGAGCAGTACTTC	CATSVRASYEQYF
TRBV29-1	TRBJ1-2	NA	once	TGCAGCCATCCGGGGAACTATGGCTACACCTTC	CSHPGNYGYTF
TRBV29-1	TRBJ2-7	NA	NA	TGCAGCGTTGAAGGACTCCCCTACGAGCAGTACTTC	CSVEGLPYEQYF
TRBV7-2	TRBJ1-1	NA	NA	TGTGCCAGCAGAGCCGATAACACTGAAGCTTTCTTT	CASRADNTEAFF
TRBV13	TRBJ1-5	NA	NA	TGTGCCAGCAGCTTATCAAGGTTCCAGACTTATAGCAATCAGCCCCAGCATTTT	CASSLSRFQTYSNQPQHF
TRBV25-1	TRBJ1-1	NA	NA	TGTGCCAGCTCACCAATGGGACGGCTTAACACTGAAGCTTTCTTT	CASSPMGRLNTEAFF
TRBV9	TRBJ2-2	NA	NA	TGTGCCAGCAGCTCCCGGGACTCGAACACCGGGGAGCTGTTTTTT	CASSSRDSNTGELFF
TRBV6-5	TRBJ2-2	TRBD1	NA	TGTGCCAGCAGTTATACAGGGGGCGCTGGCACCGGGGAGCTGTTTTTT	CASSYTGGAGTGELFF
TRBV2	TRBJ2-3	TRBD2	NA	TGTGCCAGCAGCCCTAGCGGGAGGGCCGAAGATACGCAGTATTTT	CASSPSGRAEDTQYF
TRBV20-1	TRBJ2-5	TRBD2	NA	TGCAGTGCCGCACTAGCGGGCGGCGGCTGGGGCGGACAAGAGACCCAGTACTTC	CSAALAGGGWGGQETQYF
TRBV19	TRBJ1-1	NA	few	TGTGCCAGTAGTACAAGACAGAGAATGAACACTGAAGCTTTCTTT	CASSTRQRMNTEAFF
TRBV5-1	TRBJ2-7	NA	NA	TGCGCCAGCAGGCGTGACCCACTGAGCTACGAGCAGTACTTC	CASRRDPLSYEQYF
TRBV20-1	TRBJ1-2	TRBD1	NA	TGCAGTGCTAGAGAGGGAACAGGGGGTTATGGCTACACCTTC	CSAREGTGGYGYTF
TRBV11-1	TRBJ2-7	NA	NA	TGTGCCAGCAGCATACCCGGTATCTCCTACGAGCAGTACTTC	CASSIPGISYEQYF
TRBV7-2	TRBJ2-2	NA	NA	TGTGCCAGCAGAGACACCGGTGGGACCGGGGAGCTGTTTTTT	CASRDTGGTGELFF
TRBV7-9	TRBJ2-2	NA	NA	TGTGCCAGAGCCAACGGGAACACCGGGGAGCTGTTTTTT	CARANGNTGELFF
TRBV7-8	TRBJ2-7	NA	many	TGTGCCAGCAGCTTAGGGCCCCATCGGGAGCAGTACTTC	CASSLGPHREQYF
TRBV5-1	TRBJ2-5	TRBD1	NA	TGCGCCAGCAGTTCGGACAGGGGGGGTTGGTCAGAGACCCAGTACTTC	CASSSDRGGWSETQYF
TRBV25-1	TRBJ2-2	TRBD1	NA	TGTGCCAGCAGGCATCTACCCGGGACAGAGAACACCGGGGAGCTGTTTTTT	CASRHLPGTENTGELFF
TRBV6-1	TRBJ2-2	NA	few	TGTGCCAGCAGTGAAATTGCGAACACCGGGGAGCTGTTTTTT	CASSEIANTGELFF
TRBV2	TRBJ1-5	NA	once	TGTGCCAGCAATCTCCGGGACTCACCCCGGACCAATCAGCCCCAGCATTTT	CASNLRDSPRTNQPQHF
TRBV6-5	TRBJ1-4	NA	NA	TGTGCCAGCAGTTACGGGCGGGTTGCAACTAATGAAAAACTGTTTTTT	CASSYGRVATNEKLFF
TRBV24-1	TRBJ2-5	TRBD2	NA	TGTGCCACCAGTGATTTGTATCAGGGAGGGCCGAGGGAGACCCAGTACTTC	CATSDLYQGGPRETQYF
TRBV24-1	TRBJ2-7	NA	many	TGTGCCACCAGTGATTTGGACTCACGCGGCGAGCAGTACTTC	CATSDLDSRGEQYF
TRBV2	TRBJ2-2	NA	NA	TGTGCCAGCAGTGAAATCTCGTCCGGGGAGCTGTTTTTT	CASSEISSGELFF
TRBV7-6	TRBJ1-5	NA	NA	TGTGCCAGCAGCAGGGGGGACGAGCAGCCCCAGCATTTT	CASSRGDEQPQHF
TRBV2	TRBJ2-5	NA	NA	TGTGCCAGCAGACTGGGCAGAATCTTGGAGACCCAGTACTTC	CASRLGRILETQYF
TRBV19	TRBJ1-2	NA	few	TGTGCCAGCATATCCGGGACAAAGAAAAAACTAAATGGCTACACCTTC	CASISGTKKKLNGYTF
TRBV7-2	TRBJ1-4	NA	NA	TGTGCCAGTACTGTCTGGGGCTTT	CASTVWGF
TRBV7-6	TRBJ1-6	NA	NA	TGTGCCAGCAGTCAGCTACCGGACCCCAATTCACCCCTCCACTTT	CASSQLPDPNSPLHF
TRBV6-1	TRBJ2-5	NA	NA	TGTGCCAGCACCCTCGAGGACAGCCTGGACGGAGTGCCCTACTTC	CASTLEDSLDGVPYF
TRBV20-1	TRBJ2-7	TRBD1	NA	TGCAGTGTCCAGGGGGCGGGATTCTCCTACGAACAGTACTTC	CSVQGAGFSYEQYF
TRBV7-9	TRBJ2-5	NA	NA	TGCGCCAGCAGCCAAGGGATATACCAAGAGACCCAGTACTTC	CASSQGIYQETQYF
TRBV15	TRBJ1-6	NA	NA	TGTGCCACCAGCAGCGACTCCGGGAGTTCACCCCTCCACTTT	CATSSDSGSSPLHF
TRBV20-1	TRBJ1-5	NA	many	TGCAGTGCTAGAGGACAGTATAGCAATCAGCCCCAGCATTTT	CSARGQYSNQPQHF
TRBV9	TRBJ2-7	NA	once	TGTGCCAGCAGCGTTGGCGGAAGCTCCTACGGGCAGTACTTC	CASSVGGSSYGQYF
TRBV7-9	TRBJ2-7	TRBD2	NA	TGTGCCAGTAGTCCCCAAGGACTAGCGGGGTCCGGGGAGCAGTACTTC	CASSPQGLAGSGEQYF
TRBV5-1	TRBJ2-2	NA	NA	TGCGCCAGCAGCTTGTCGTGGGCCGGGGAGCTGTTTTTT	CASSLSWAGELFF
TRBV7-2	TRBJ1-1	NA	NA	TGTGCCAGCAGTTTTTGGCAGACCCAACTGAACACTGAAGCTTTCTTT	CASSFWQTQLNTEAFF
TRBV27	TRBJ1-5	NA	NA	TGTGCCAGCAGTTTCAATAATCAGCCCCAGCATTTT	CASSFNNQPQHF
TRBV29-1	TRBJ2-7	NA	once	TGCAGCGGGAGGGGCGCTGGGAACGGTGAGCAGTACTTC	CSGRGAGNGEQYF
TRBV7-8	TRBJ2-2	TRBD2	NA	TGTGCCAGCAGCCCTGGACTAGAACTGAACACCGGGGAGCTGTTTTTT	CASSPGLELNTGELFF
TRBV25-1	TRBJ2-7	NA	NA	TGTGCCAGCAGCGTAGAATCGGGGCCCTACGAGCAGTACTTC	CASSVESGPYEQYF
TRBV7-2	TRBJ1-6	NA	few	TGTGCCAGCAGCTTGCCAGACCTTAATTCACCCCTCCACTTT	CASSLPDLNSPLHF
TRBV29-1	TRBJ1-1	NA	many	TGCAGCGTTGCAGTGGGGAGGAACACCTACACTGAAGCTTTCTTT	CSVAVGRNTYTEAFF
TRBV7-2	TRBJ1-4	TRBD1	many	TGTGCCAGCAGCTATACTTCCACAGGGGAGGCATCTTTT	CASSYTSTGEASF